These 22 T cell receptor beta chains were sequenced from one sample in a study of identical twins. From the 5' RACE reads, TCRdb called clonotypes with MiXCR, one entry per CDR3 protein. In the table there are some 690,000 distinct CDR3 sequences, less than 25% of which are singletons. This sample also appeared in a second study, on T cells expressing NK-cell markers.

The sequencing input was PBMCs. The receptors stem from a woman between 18 and 30 years old in good health.

V gene TRBV6-1 combines with J gene TRBJ1-1; D perhaps matches TRBD1 (5 bases). The germline V gene encodes CDR1 MNHNS and CDR2 SASEGT. The CDR3 extends over 13 amino acids. V lost 6 bases and J lost 1, with 9 bases in between. Written as DNA, the CDR3 is TGTGCCAGCAGACGCGGGACGAACACTGAAGCTTTCTTT. It translates to CASRRGTNTEAFF.

V usage is TRBV15 and J usage is TRBJ2-5; TRBD2 matches 11 bases. CDR3 length: 17 amino acids. In germline, CDR1 is LNHNV, CDR2 YYDKDF (reference sequence). V shed 1 base, J shed 3 bases, and the junction held 7 bases outside the gene matches. The CDR3 sequence: CATSRGETSGDEETQYF. In DNA, the CDR3 is TGTGCCACCAGCAGAGGCGAGACTAGCGGGGACGAAGAGACCCAGTACTTC.

This clonotype was observed a handful of times. The chain uses TRBV21-1 and TRBJ2-7; TRBD1, the table's D call, was not compared with the DNA. TRBV21-1 is labeled a pseudogene. The CDR3 covers 15 residues. Written as DNA, the CDR3 is TGTGCCAGCAGCAAACGGTCCGGGGATTGCGCCGAGCAGTACTTC. Its protein product is CASSKRSGDCAEQYF.

This clonotype was recorded many times. This chain links TRBV20-1 with TRBJ2-3; tentative D call: TRBD2 (5 bases). Germline assignment: CDR1 DFQATT and CDR2 SNEGSKA (reference sequence). Trimming left V 5 bases short and J 1 base short, with 13 bases between. The CDR3 consists of 14 residues. DNA of the CDR3: TGCAGTGCTCCTGTAGTTAGCGGCACAGATACGCAGTATTTT. Its translation: CSAPVVSGTDTQYF.

This clonotype has only a few counts. The rearrangement uses TRBV5-1 and TRBJ1-1, with unresolved D. Trimming took off 3 bases at V and 3 bases at J, with 9 bases between the two ends. This CDR3 has 13 amino acids. Per germline, CDR1 SGHRS and CDR2 YFSETQ. As DNA, the CDR3 is TGCGCCAGCAGCTCTGCCAGAGACACTGAAGCTTTCTTT. Residues: CASSSARDTEAFF.

This chain uses TRBV9 with TRBJ2-1, with D hard to call. Germline V gene lookup returns CDR1 SGDLS and CDR2 YYNGEE. The CDR3 has 11 amino acids. Trimming removed 3 bases from V and 10 bases from J, with 8 bases in between. CDR3 DNA sequence: TGTGCCAGCAGCGCGACTGGCGAGCAGTTCTTC. This codes for CASSATGEQFF.

The chain carries TRBV6-1 and TRBJ2-3, with 9 bases that match TRBD1. Trimming took 10 bases from V and 5 from J; bases not matched to a gene: 10. CDR3 length equals 14 residues. Germline assignment: CDR1 MNHNS and CDR2 SASEGT. The CDR3: CAISDRGRGDTQYF. The CDR3 bases are TGTGCCATTTCGGACAGGGGTCGGGGAGATACGCAGTATTTT.

V gene TRBV10-3 combines with J gene TRBJ1-5; weak D call: TRBD1 (5 bases). The CDR3 has 14 residues. Germline values: CDR1 ENHRY, CDR2 SYGVKD. Trimming removed 4 bases at V and 6 bases at J, with 13 bases between. Here the CDR3 reads CAISGFGGGQPQHF. CDR3 sequence (DNA): TGTGCCATCAGTGGATTTGGGGGAGGTCAGCCCCAGCATTTT.

This chain uses TRBV5-1 with TRBJ2-5, with D possibly being TRBD1 (6 bases). CDR1 is SGHRS and CDR2 is YFSETQ in the germline V gene. The CDR3 is 15 amino acids. Trimming removed 4 bases at V and 5 bases at J, with 18 bases between. CDR3 in amino acids: CASSRSLAGAETQYF. In DNA form, the CDR3 reads TGCGCCAGCAGCCGTAGCTTAGCAGGGGCCGAGACCCAGTACTTC.

V and J are TRBV5-1 and TRBJ2-3; perhaps TRBD2 as D (6 bases). The germline V gene encodes CDR1 SGHRS and CDR2 YFSETQ. Trimming shortened V by 4 bases and J by 10 bases, and 16 bases separated the two germline ends. CDR3 length equals 13 residues. CDR3 DNA sequence: TGCGCCAGCAGCATGGACTATTCTCGTCCGCAGTATTTT. Protein sequence: CASSMDYSRPQYF.

The CDR3 loop is CASSVASTSFEEQFF. CDR3 coding DNA: TGTGCCAGCAGCGTAGCTAGTACTAGCTTTGAGGAGCAGTTCTTC. J is TRBJ2-1 and V is TRBV9; D is perhaps TRBD2 (6 bases). Trimming removed 0 bases at V and 10 bases at J, with 17 bases between. Germline V gene lookup returns CDR1 SGDLS and CDR2 YYNGEE. The CDR3 is made up of 15 amino acids.

This clonotype has a handful of counts. The genes are TRBV5-1 and TRBJ2-6; the D gene is possibly TRBD2 (5 bases). The germline V and J ends were trimmed by 3 bases and 0 bases, with 10 bases remaining between them. From germline, CDR1 is SGHRS and CDR2 YFSETQ. The CDR3 loop spans 16 amino acids. CDR3 sequence: CASSSLLASGANVLTF. DNA for the CDR3: TGCGCCAGCAGCTCCCTGCTAGCCTCTGGGGCCAACGTCCTGACTTTC.

This clonotype was detected a few times. The V and J genes are TRBV5-6 and TRBJ2-7; D remains ambiguous. This CDR3 is built from 13 residues. The germline V gene has CDR1 SGHDT and CDR2 YYEEEE. The V end lost 0 bases, the J end lost 4 bases, and 8 bases lay between the germline ends. Written as DNA, the CDR3 is TGTGCCAGCAGCTTGGTGACGTATTACGAGCAGTACTTC. This sequence encodes CASSLVTYYEQYF. The whole variable domain, remainder taken from reference TRBV5-6 and TRBJ2-7, is DAGVTQSPTHLIKTRGQQVTLRCSPKSGHDTVSWYQQALGQGPQFIFQYYEEEERQRGNFPDRFSGHQFPNYSSELNVNALLLGDSALYLCASSLVTYYEQYFGPGTRLTVT.

The rearrangement links TRBV5-1 to TRBJ2-5, with a possible D match to TRBD2 (6 bases). Trimming left V 1 base short and J 5 bases short, with 15 bases between. The CDR3 loop spans 15 amino acids. Germline V CDR1 and CDR2: SGHRS, YFSETQ. The chain's CDR3 is CASSLYRGGKETQYF. The CDR3 DNA follows: TGCGCCAGCAGCTTGTATCGGGGCGGGAAGGAGACCCAGTACTTC.

This clonotype was counted a few times. The V and J genes are TRBV5-1 and TRBJ2-7; 16 positions match TRBD2. This CDR3 has 17 residues. CDR1 and CDR2 (germline): SGHRS, YFSETQ. V shed 7 bases, J shed 3 bases, and the junction held 10 bases outside the gene matches. In DNA, the CDR3 is TGCGCCAGCTCCCTGGGACTAGCGGGAGGGCCTCTCTACGAGCAGTACTTC. Its translation: CASSLGLAGGPLYEQYF.

This clonotype was detected many times. The rearrangement uses TRBV5-1 and TRBJ1-1, with TRBD1 identical over 9 bases. V dropped 5 bases and J dropped 3; count of bases not matched to a gene: 5. The germline gives CDR1 SGHRS, CDR2 YFSETQ. CDR3 length equals 14 residues. The CDR3 protein is CASRSTGGDTEAFF. In DNA form, the CDR3 reads TGCGCCAGCAGATCGACAGGGGGGGACACTGAAGCTTTCTTT.

This clonotype was counted only a few times. This chain connects TRBV5-1 to TRBJ2-1; 11 bases align to TRBD2. The V segment lost 5 bases and the J segment 2 bases; nucleotides outside the gene matches: 0. The CDR3 runs 14 residues. The germline CDR1 and CDR2 sequences are SGHRS and YFSETQ. DNA of the CDR3: TGCGCCAGCAGGACTAGCGGGACCTACAATGAGCAGTTCTTC. Translation gives CASRTSGTYNEQFF. The entire variable domain, with the rest obtained from reference TRBV5-1 and TRBJ2-1, is as follows: KAGVTQTPRYLIKTRGQQVTLSCSPISGHRSVSWYQQTPGQGLQFLFEYFSETQRNKGNFPGRFSGRQFSNSRSEMNVSTLELGDSALYLCASRTSGTYNEQFFGPGTRLTVL.

This clonotype has a handful of counts. The chain links TRBV29-1 to TRBJ1-1; D is uncertain. The V and J ends lost 4 bases and 1 base respectively, with 7 bases between them. The CDR3 covers 12 residues. The germline CDR1 and CDR2 sequences are SQVTM and ANQGSEA. CDR3 bases: TGCAGCGTTGTGGTCAAGAACACTGAAGCTTTCTTT. It translates to CSVVVKNTEAFF.

There are a few counts of this clonotype. The chain carries TRBV6-5 and TRBJ2-3; D assignment may be TRBD1 or TRBD2 (5 bases each). V dropped 0 bases and J dropped 8 bases, with 18 bases sitting between them. CDR3 size: 16 residues. Germline V lookup: CDR1 MNHEY, CDR2 SVGAGI. The CDR3 reads CASSYSFEIGAGTQYF. DNA of the CDR3: TGTGCCAGCAGTTACTCGTTTGAGATTGGGGCGGGTACGCAGTATTTT.

This clonotype was seen only a few times. V is TRBV12-3 or TRBV12-4 and J is TRBJ2-3, with D perhaps matching TRBD2 (6 bases). The V end was cut by 5 bases, the J end by 4 bases, with 16 bases between. The CDR3 spans 15 residues. The CDR3 DNA sequence: TGTGCCAGCAGTCCTAGCGTCACGGTGTCAGATACGCAGTATTTT. Its translation: CASSPSVTVSDTQYF.

The gene calls are TRBV2 and TRBJ2-3, with D tentatively TRBD2 (6 bases). V lost 8 bases to trimming and J lost 4 bases, with 22 bases between them. From germline, CDR1 is SNHLY and CDR2 FYNNEI. The length of the CDR3 is 16 residues. For the CDR3, the DNA is TGTGCCAGCGAAGGTTTCGGGGAGGTTGTCGCAGATACGCAGTATTTT. Protein product: CASEGFGEVVADTQYF.

The chain is built from TRBV9 and TRBJ1-4; possibly TRBD1 for D (6 bases). Germline lookup yields CDR1 SGDLS and CDR2 YYNGEE. Trimming stripped 5 bases from V and 5 bases from J, with 16 bases between. CDR3 length: 15 amino acids. CDR3 sequence: CASSEGGQLNEKLFF. The CDR3 DNA reads as TGTGCCAGCAGTGAGGGAGGACAGCTGAATGAAAAACTGTTTTTT.